What follows are 20 T cell receptor beta chains derived from one specimen sequenced in a study of post-analysis software for immune sequencing data. The study, taken as a whole, reports: The five TRBV segments detected at higher frequency in patients than in controls included TRBV5-6, TRBV5-1 and TRBV20-1.

Their antigens remain unidentified. Every TCR beta cDNA library bore unique molecular identifiers. A single record per CDR3 protein comes from TCRdb applying MiXCR to the PCR reads. The sample consists of about 540,000 distinct CDR3 sequences, around 36% of them appearing once. Sequenced: blood. Receptor source: a girl under 18 with multiple sclerosis.

This clonotype was observed a handful of times. The chain is built from TRBV3-1 and TRBJ1-2; tentative D call: TRBD1 (6 bases). Germline V gives CDR1 LGHDT, CDR2 YNNKEL (reference sequence). Trimming pared 3 bases from V and 0 bases from J, leaving 20 bases between. The CDR3 length is 18 residues. CDR3 nucleotides: TGTGCCAGCAGCCAGGACTTTACTCGGACAGCCACTAACTATGGCTACACCTTC. Translation: CASSQDFTRTATNYGYTF.

The chain links TRBV7-9 to TRBJ1-1, with unresolved D. V was shortened by 4 bases and J by 6 bases, with 9 bases between the two germline ends. The CDR3 length is 12 residues. The germline V gene encodes CDR1 SEHNR and CDR2 FQNEAQ (reference sequence). This CDR3 is CASSWTTPEAFF. The CDR3 DNA is TGTGCCAGCAGCTGGACGACGCCTGAAGCTTTCTTT.

This clonotype has more than one count but fewer than ten. V is TRBV29-1 and J is TRBJ1-1; 7 bases line up with TRBD1. V lost 3 bases and J lost 0; bases outside the gene matches: 10. Germline assignment: CDR1 SQVTM and CDR2 ANQGSEA. The CDR3 is 16 amino acids. The CDR3 coding sequence is TGCAGCGTTGATACTTACCGGGACAGTCTGAACACTGAAGCTTTCTTT. Amino acid sequence: CSVDTYRDSLNTEAFF.

This clonotype was seen only a few times. The genes are TRBV6-2 or TRBV6-3 and TRBJ1-1; 9 bases are a match to TRBD1. From germline, CDR1 is MNHEY and CDR2 SVGEGT. The V segment lost 8 bases and the J segment 10 bases; nucleotides outside the gene matches: 5. This CDR3 region has 11 residues. The CDR3: CASGQGRGAFF. The DNA of the CDR3 is TGTGCCAGCGGACAGGGGAGGGGAGCTTTCTTT.

As for this clonotype: The junction departs from the called germline gene at one end, perhaps through a read error. This sequence joins TRBV5-1 and TRBJ1-4; 10 bases are shared with TRBD1. The CDR3 runs to 17 residues. The V gene's germline CDR1 is SGHRS and CDR2 YFSETQ. The chain's CDR3 is CASSFDGTGVTNEKLFF. For the CDR3, the DNA is TGCGCCAGCAGCTTCGACGGGACAGGGGTAACTAACGAAAAACTGTTTTTT.

The rearrangement joins TRBV7-8 to TRBJ1-2; 8 bases fit TRBD1. The CDR3 has 15 amino acids. V dropped 5 bases and J dropped 2; count of bases not matched to a gene: 7. Germline CDR1 SGHVS, CDR2 FQNEAQ. CDR3: CASSPPRTGNYGYTF. The CDR3 DNA sequence: TGTGCCAGCAGCCCCCCTCGGACAGGGAACTATGGCTACACCTTC. The whole variable domain, filled in from reference TRBV7-8 and TRBJ1-2, reads GAGVSQSPRYKVAKRGQDVALRCDPISGHVSLFWYQQALGQGPEFLTYFQNEAQLDKSGLPSDRFFAERPEGSVSTLKIQRTQQEDSAVYLCASSPPRTGNYGYTFGSGTRLTVV.

This clonotype was detected only a few times. This chain uses TRBV14 with TRBJ2-5; 12 bases are shared with TRBD2. CDR3 size: 16 residues. Germline V gene sequence: CDR1 SGHDN, CDR2 FVKESK. V trimming: 1 base; J trimming: 2 bases; junction bases outside the gene matches: 2. CDR3 sequence: CASSQATSGGQETQYF. The DNA of the CDR3 is TGTGCCAGCAGCCAAGCTACTAGCGGGGGGCAAGAGACCCAGTACTTC.

This clonotype turned up a few times. The chain combines TRBV28 with TRBJ2-5, with D possibly TRBD2 on 7 matching bases. V lost 1 base and J lost 1, with 13 bases in between. The CDR3 length is 16 residues. CDR1 and CDR2 (germline): MDHEN, SYDVKM. The CDR3 here is CASSLYARGAQETQYF. The CDR3 region has the DNA TGTGCCAGCAGTTTATATGCCCGGGGGGCCCAAGAGACCCAGTACTTC.

The chain is built from TRBV5-1 and TRBJ2-1; D gene uncertain. From germline, CDR1 is SGHRS and CDR2 YFSETQ. Trimming pared 0 bases from V and 6 bases from J, leaving 10 bases between. This CDR3 spans 14 amino acids. This CDR3 is CASSLGTWGNEQFF. The CDR3 nucleotides read TGCGCCAGCAGCTTGGGGACCTGGGGCAATGAGCAGTTCTTC.

This chain uses TRBV20-1 with TRBJ2-5, with 11 bases aligning to TRBD2. V lost 5 bases to trimming and J lost 0 bases; unmatched junction nucleotides: 5. CDR1 DFQATT and CDR2 SNEGSKA come from the germline V gene (reference sequence). The CDR3 contains 15 residues. The CDR3 region is CSADGLAGYQETQYF. The DNA for the CDR3 is TGCAGTGCTGACGGACTAGCGGGTTACCAAGAGACCCAGTACTTC.

This clonotype showed up just a few times. This chain joins TRBV14 and TRBJ2-4, with D perhaps being TRBD1 or TRBD2 (5 bases each). This CDR3 spans 14 amino acids. CDR1 and CDR2 (germline): SGHDN, FVKESK. V was shortened by 2 bases and J by 8 bases, with 13 bases between the two germline ends. Here the CDR3 reads CASSQLQRGDIQYF. The CDR3 DNA reads as TGTGCCAGCAGCCAACTCCAGAGGGGAGACATTCAGTACTTC.

J is TRBJ2-7 and V is TRBV21-1; the table's D call TRBD1 went unverified against the DNA. TRBV21-1 is an annotated pseudogene. The CDR3 is 17 amino acids. CDR3: CASSKGWPGGSSYEQYF. The CDR3 DNA sequence: TGTGCCAGCAGCAAAGGGTGGCCAGGGGGGAGCTCCTACGAGCAGTACTTC.

On this clonotype: This may come from a read error, since a much larger clone is one base off. The J gene is TRBJ2-1, the V gene TRBV29-1; TRBD1 or TRBD2 may be the D gene (5 bases each). V was trimmed by 8 bases and J by 6 bases, leaving 11 bases between them. The germline CDR1 and CDR2 sequences are SQVTM and ANQGSEA. The CDR3 is made up of 11 amino acids. The DNA for the CDR3 is TGCAGCACGGGGACCTGCAATGAGCAGTTCTTC. Translation: CSTGTCNEQFF.

This sequence joins TRBV2 and TRBJ2-1; D tentatively reads TRBD1 or TRBD2 (5 bases each). TRBJ2-7 explains the end of the DNA better; the J call may be wrong. This CDR3 has 14 residues. CDR1 SNHLY and CDR2 FYNNEI come from the germline V gene. The CDR3 region has the DNA TGTGCCAGCAGCGGATCGTCGGGGCGGTACGAGCAGTACTTC. As protein: CASSGSSGRYEQYF.

Of note for this clonotype: A much bigger clone sits one base away, suggesting this may be a read error. The chain joins TRBV5-1 to TRBJ1-1; no reliable D call. Germline V gene lookup returns CDR1 SGHRS and CDR2 YFSETQ. The CDR3 extends over 15 amino acids. Between the trimmed V and J ends, which lost 0 bases and 10 bases, there was a span of 19 bases. The CDR3 coding sequence is TGCGCCAGCAGCTTGGGGGTAGCGGACCAAAAGGGAGCTTTCTTT. This translates into CASSLGVADQKGAFF.

This clonotype was detected ten times or more. The chain has TRBV27 and TRBJ1-1; weak D call: TRBD1 (5 bases). This CDR3 is built from 14 residues. CDR1 MNHEY and CDR2 SMNVEV come from the germline V gene (reference sequence). Trimming removed 2 bases at V and 4 bases at J, with 11 bases between. The DNA for the CDR3 is TGTGCCAGCAGTTTACGCCAGGGCGGCACTGAAGCTTTCTTT. Its translation: CASSLRQGGTEAFF.

This clonotype was observed a few times. V and J are TRBV6-5 and TRBJ1-4; D might be TRBD1 (5 bases). Germline V gene lookup returns CDR1 MNHEY and CDR2 SVGAGI. Trimming took 5 bases from V and 5 from J, leaving 15 bases between them. The CDR3 consists of 15 residues. CDR3 sequence (DNA): TGTGCCAGCAGTCACGCGGTCAGGGACAATGAAAAACTGTTTTTT. Protein product: CASSHAVRDNEKLFF.

The chain links TRBV5-1 to TRBJ2-1; D is unclear. Looked up from germline, CDR1 is SGHRS and CDR2 is YFSETQ. This CDR3 comprises 16 residues. V was cut by 5 bases and J by 0 bases, with 15 bases left in between. CDR3 sequence reads: CASRLVQNTSYNEQFF. CDR3 nucleotide sequence: TGCGCCAGCAGACTGGTACAGAACACCTCCTACAATGAGCAGTTCTTC.

This sequence joins TRBV7-3 and TRBJ2-1; tentatively, D is TRBD1 (6 bases). The J call may not be correct, given that the DNA end is closer to TRBJ2-7. CDR1 is SGHTA, CDR2 FQGTGA, per germline. CDR3 length: 14 amino acids. Here the CDR3 reads CASSPGTTYNEQYF. CDR3 coding DNA: TGTGCCAGCAGCCCCGGGACAACTTACAATGAGCAGTACTTC.

This clonotype was seen more than once but under ten times. The chain has TRBV3-1 and TRBJ2-3; TRBD2 matches 7 bases. The CDR3 loop spans 15 amino acids. Per germline, CDR1 LGHDT and CDR2 YNNKEL (reference sequence). Germline trimming cut 4 bases from V and 1 base from J; bases unmatched to any gene: 5. CDR3 amino acids: CASSPGLGGTDTQYF. DNA for the CDR3: TGTGCCAGCAGCCCCGGACTAGGAGGCACAGATACGCAGTATTTT.